What follows describes a single T cell receptor (beta chain). Antigen specificity is unknown. The PCR contained 60 Vbeta and 13 Jbeta primers. This table comes from immunoSEQ multiplex PCR, and its TCRdb copy is limited to in-frame clones, with some not included. The sample records about 170,000 clones, roughly 81% being singletons. This CDR3 has 13 amino acids. V was pared by 8 bases and J by 4 bases, with 17 bases between. Germline CDR1 is SQVTM and CDR2 is ANQGSEA. This record belongs to a study of cytomegalovirus exposure and HLA in healthy donors. The study, taken as a whole, reports: Reports described diagnosis of cytomegalovirus status by the classifier as highly specific and sensitive. Highly shared sequence variants in one cluster were likely a sequencing artifact. The study flagged about 150 TCR beta chains as cytomegalovirus-associated.

This cohort consisted of healthy bone marrow donors. The TCR sequence derives from a young man in good health and CMV-seropositive. The chain couples TRBV29-1 to TRBJ1-2; D is possibly TRBD1 (6 bases). The specimen was PBMCs. The CDR3 DNA sequence: TGCAGCACCATTAACAGGGAATTCTATGGCTACACCTTC. As protein: CSTINREFYGYTF. Drawing the rest from reference TRBV29-1 and TRBJ1-2, the complete variable domain is SAVISQKPSRDICQRGTSLTIQCQVDSQVTMMFWYRQQPGQSLTLIATANQGSEATYESGFVIDKFPISRPNLTFSTLTVSNMSPEDSSIYLCSTINREFYGYTFGSGTRLTVV.